The 5 T cell receptor beta chains listed next were all sequenced from one sample in a study of early T cells in non-severe SARS-CoV-2 infection. One entry per CDR3 protein, called by TCRdb with MiXCR from the 5' RACE reads. The sample consists of 25,000 to 35,000 distinct CDR3 sequences, about 6.6% of them appearing once. Sequencing used whole blood, obtained at baseline. Receptor source: an adult who was a healthcare worker with PCR-confirmed SARS-CoV-2 infection or an uninfected control (not recorded which).

In this sample, this clonotype turned up a few times. The conserved closing phenylalanine or tryptophan is absent in this CDR3, likely reflecting a read error. It is unclear where the CDR3 begins or ends on the DNA, so no DNA is shown, and the CDR3 is as TCRdb lists it. V and J are TRBV3-1 and TRBJ2-7; the D call in the table, TRBD1, was not verified against the DNA. Including both end residues, the CDR3 is 10 amino acids long. CDR1 LGHDT and CDR2 YNNKEL come from the germline V gene (reference sequence). This chain's CDR3 is CASSPTQGAS.

This clonotype showed up many times. V and J are TRBV25-1 and TRBJ2-5; 8 bases fit TRBD2. Losses at the gene ends were 5 bases for V and 0 bases for J; bases not matched to a gene: 8. CDR1 is MGHDK, CDR2 SYGVNS, per germline. This CDR3 has 16 residues. This CDR3 reads CASSPTSGMYQETQYF. CDR3 sequence (DNA): TGTGCCAGCAGTCCTACTAGCGGCATGTACCAAGAGACCCAGTACTTC.

This clonotype was observed a handful of times. This rearrangement joins TRBV10-3 to TRBJ2-7; 9 bases are shared with TRBD2. Germline V gives CDR1 ENHRY, CDR2 SYGVKD. Trimming cost V 11 bases and J 3 bases; bases outside gene matches: 8. The CDR3 is 13 residues long. The CDR3 DNA reads TGTGCCTCCGGGACTAGCTTACTCTACGAGCAGTACTTC. It encodes CASGTSLLYEQYF.

This clonotype was observed at least ten times. The chain recombines TRBV4-3 with TRBJ2-2, with a weak D call TRBD2 (5 bases). Looked up from germline, CDR1 is LGHNA and CDR2 is YSLEER. The length of the CDR3 is 18 residues. The V and J ends lost 4 bases and 7 bases respectively, with 25 bases between them. CDR3 protein: CASSPYFGSSNYGGELFF. The CDR3 region has the DNA TGCGCCAGCAGCCCCTACTTTGGATCTAGCAATTATGGCGGGGAGCTGTTTTTT.

The chain has TRBV18 and TRBJ2-1; TRBD2 is a possible D gene (7 bases). The CDR3 covers 16 residues. V lost 4 bases and J lost 2, with 15 bases in between. Germline loops: CDR1 KGHSH, CDR2 LQKENI. DNA of the CDR3: TGTGCCAGCTCACTATTCGCGGGGGCCACCTACAATGAGCAGTTCTTC. Its translation: CASSLFAGATYNEQFF.